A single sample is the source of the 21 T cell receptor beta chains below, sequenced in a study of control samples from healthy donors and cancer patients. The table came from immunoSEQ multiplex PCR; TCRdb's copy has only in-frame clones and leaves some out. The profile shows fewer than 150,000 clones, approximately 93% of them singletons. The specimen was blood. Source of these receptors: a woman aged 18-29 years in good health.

The CDR3 region has the DNA TGTGCCAGCAGCGTACCGCACCTAGCGGCAACGGGAGCCAAAAACATTCAGTACTTC. It translates to CASSVPHLAATGAKNIQYF. The chain has TRBV21-1 and TRBJ2-4; the table's D call TRBD2 went unverified against the DNA. TRBV21-1 is recorded as a pseudogene. This CDR3 is 19 amino acids long.

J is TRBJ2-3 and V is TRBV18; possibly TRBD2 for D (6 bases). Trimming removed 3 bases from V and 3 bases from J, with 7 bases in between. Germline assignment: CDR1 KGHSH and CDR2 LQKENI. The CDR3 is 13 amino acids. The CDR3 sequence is CASSPGGTDTQYF. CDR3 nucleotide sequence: TGTGCCAGCTCACCTGGGGGGACAGATACGCAGTATTTT.

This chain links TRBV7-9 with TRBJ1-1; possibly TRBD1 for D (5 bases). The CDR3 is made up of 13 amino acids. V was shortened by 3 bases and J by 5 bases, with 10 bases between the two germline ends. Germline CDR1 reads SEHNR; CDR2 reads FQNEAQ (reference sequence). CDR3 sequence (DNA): TGTGCCAGCAGCTTCGGGGGGGATACTGAAGCTTTCTTT. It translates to CASSFGGDTEAFF.

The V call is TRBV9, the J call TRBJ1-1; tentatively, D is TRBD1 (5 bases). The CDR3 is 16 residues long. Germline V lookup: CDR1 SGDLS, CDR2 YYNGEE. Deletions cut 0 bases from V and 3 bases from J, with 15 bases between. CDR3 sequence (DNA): TGTGCCAGCAGCGTAGATGTGGGGGTAGGAGACACTGAAGCTTTCTTT. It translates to CASSVDVGVGDTEAFF.

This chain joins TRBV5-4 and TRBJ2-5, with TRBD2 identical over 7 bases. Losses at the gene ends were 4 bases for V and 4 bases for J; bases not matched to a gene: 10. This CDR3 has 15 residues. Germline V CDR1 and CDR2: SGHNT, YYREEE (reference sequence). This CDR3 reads CASSPSGGSTETQYF. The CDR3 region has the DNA TGTGCCAGCAGCCCCTCCGGCGGGAGCACAGAGACCCAGTACTTC.

The CDR3 sequence is CATSRDGSTRNSPLHF. Written as DNA, the CDR3 is TGTGCCACCAGCAGAGATGGGAGTACAAGGAATTCACCCCTCCACTTT. The rearrangement links TRBV15 to TRBJ1-6; D gene uncertain. Trimming cost V 0 bases and J 7 bases, with 13 bases left between them. The CDR3 covers 16 residues. CDR1 and CDR2 (germline): LNHNV, YYDKDF (reference sequence).

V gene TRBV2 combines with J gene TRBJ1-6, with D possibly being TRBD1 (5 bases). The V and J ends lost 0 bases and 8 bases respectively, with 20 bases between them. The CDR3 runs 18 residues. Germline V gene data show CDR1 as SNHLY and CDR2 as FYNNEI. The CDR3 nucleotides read TGTGCCAGCAGTGAAGCGCTTCCAAGGGGTCGGGTAGATTCACCCCTCCACTTT. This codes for CASSEALPRGRVDSPLHF.

The DNA of the CDR3 is TGTGCCAGCAGTCTCAACAGCGCCACTAACTATGGCTACACCTTC. Its translation is CASSLNSATNYGYTF. The rearrangement joins TRBV28 to TRBJ1-2, with D uncertain. The CDR3 spans 15 residues. Germline V gene sequence: CDR1 MDHEN, CDR2 SYDVKM. V lost 5 bases and J lost 0, with 13 bases in between.

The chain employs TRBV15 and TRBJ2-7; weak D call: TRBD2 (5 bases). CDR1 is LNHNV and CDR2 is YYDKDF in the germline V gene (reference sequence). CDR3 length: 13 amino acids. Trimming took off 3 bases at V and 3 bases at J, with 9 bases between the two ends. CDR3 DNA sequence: TGTGCCACCAGCAGGGGGAGCTTCTACGAGCAGTACTTC. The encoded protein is CATSRGSFYEQYF. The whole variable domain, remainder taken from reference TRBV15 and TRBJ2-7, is DAMVIQNPRYQVTQFGKPVTLSCSQTLNHNVMYWYQQKSSQAPKLLFHYYDKDFNNEADTPDNFQSRRPNTSFCFLDIRSPGLGDTAMYLCATSRGSFYEQYFGPGTRLTVT.

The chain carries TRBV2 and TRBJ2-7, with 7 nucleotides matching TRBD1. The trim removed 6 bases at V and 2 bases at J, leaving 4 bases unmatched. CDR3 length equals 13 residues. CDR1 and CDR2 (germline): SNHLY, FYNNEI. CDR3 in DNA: TGTGCCAGCAGGGGACAGTTGGCCTACGAGCAGTACTTC. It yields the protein CASRGQLAYEQYF.

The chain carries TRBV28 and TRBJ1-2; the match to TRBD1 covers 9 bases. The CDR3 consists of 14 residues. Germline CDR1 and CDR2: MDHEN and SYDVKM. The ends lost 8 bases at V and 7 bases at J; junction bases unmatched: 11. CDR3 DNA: TGTGCCAGCGGCGGGACAGGGTCCGCTATTGGCTACACCTTC. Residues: CASGGTGSAIGYTF.

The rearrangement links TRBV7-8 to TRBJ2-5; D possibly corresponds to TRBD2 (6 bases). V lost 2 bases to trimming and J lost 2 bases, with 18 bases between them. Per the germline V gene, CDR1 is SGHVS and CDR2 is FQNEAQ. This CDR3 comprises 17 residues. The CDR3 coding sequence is TGTGCCAGCAGCTTACGTAGCTTCACGGGGGTTCAAGAGACCCAGTACTTC. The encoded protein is CASSLRSFTGVQETQYF.

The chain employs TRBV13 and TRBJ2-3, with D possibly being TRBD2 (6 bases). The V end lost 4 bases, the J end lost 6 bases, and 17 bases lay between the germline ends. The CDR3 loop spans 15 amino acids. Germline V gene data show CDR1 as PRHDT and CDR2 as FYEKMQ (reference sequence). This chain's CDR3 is CASSYEAGGMDTQYF. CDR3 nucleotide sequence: TGTGCCAGCAGCTATGAGGCAGGAGGGATGGATACGCAGTATTTT.

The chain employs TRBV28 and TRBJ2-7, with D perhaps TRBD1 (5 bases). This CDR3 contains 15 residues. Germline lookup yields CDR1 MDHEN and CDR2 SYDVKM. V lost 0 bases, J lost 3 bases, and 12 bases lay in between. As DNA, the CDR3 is TGTGCCAGCAGTTTATGGCCAGGGCAGGACTACGAGCAGTACTTC. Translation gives CASSLWPGQDYEQYF.

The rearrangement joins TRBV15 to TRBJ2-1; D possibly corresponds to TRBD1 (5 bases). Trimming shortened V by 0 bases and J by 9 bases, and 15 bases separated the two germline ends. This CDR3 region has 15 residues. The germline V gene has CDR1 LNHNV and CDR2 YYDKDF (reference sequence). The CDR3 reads CATSRDLVTGFEQFF. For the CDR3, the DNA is TGTGCCACCAGCAGAGATCTGGTTACAGGATTTGAGCAGTTCTTC.

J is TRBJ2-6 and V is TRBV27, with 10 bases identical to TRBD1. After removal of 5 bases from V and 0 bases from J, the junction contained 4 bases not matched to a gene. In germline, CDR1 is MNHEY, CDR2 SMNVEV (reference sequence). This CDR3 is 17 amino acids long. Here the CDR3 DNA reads TGTGCCAGCAGTCCGGGACAGGGGAACTCTGGGGCCAACGTCCTGACTTTC. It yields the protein CASSPGQGNSGANVLTF.

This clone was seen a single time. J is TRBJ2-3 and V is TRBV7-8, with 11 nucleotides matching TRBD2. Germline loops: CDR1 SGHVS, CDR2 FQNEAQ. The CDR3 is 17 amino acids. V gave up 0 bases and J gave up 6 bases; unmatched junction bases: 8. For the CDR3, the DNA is TGTGCCAGCAGCTTAGCCCGTAGCGGGGGGGCGAGGGATACGCAGTATTTT. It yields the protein CASSLARSGGARDTQYF. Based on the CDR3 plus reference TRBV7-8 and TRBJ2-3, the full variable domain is GAGVSQSPRYKVAKRGQDVALRCDPISGHVSLFWYQQALGQGPEFLTYFQNEAQLDKSGLPSDRFFAERPEGSVSTLKIQRTQQEDSAVYLCASSLARSGGARDTQYFGPGTRLTVL.

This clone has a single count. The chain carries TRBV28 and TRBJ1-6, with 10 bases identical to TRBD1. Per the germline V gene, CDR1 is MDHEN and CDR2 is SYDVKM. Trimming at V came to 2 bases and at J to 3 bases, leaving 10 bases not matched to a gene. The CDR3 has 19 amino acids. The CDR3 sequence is CASSLRQGADRLYNSPLHF. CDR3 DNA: TGTGCCAGCAGTTTACGACAGGGGGCCGACCGCCTCTATAATTCACCCCTCCACTTT.

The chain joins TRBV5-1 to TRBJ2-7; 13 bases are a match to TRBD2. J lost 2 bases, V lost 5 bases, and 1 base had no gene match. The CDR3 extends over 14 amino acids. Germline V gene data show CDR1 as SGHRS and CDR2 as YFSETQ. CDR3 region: CASSGLAGAYEQYF. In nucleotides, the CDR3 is TGCGCCAGCAGTGGACTAGCGGGAGCCTACGAGCAGTACTTC.

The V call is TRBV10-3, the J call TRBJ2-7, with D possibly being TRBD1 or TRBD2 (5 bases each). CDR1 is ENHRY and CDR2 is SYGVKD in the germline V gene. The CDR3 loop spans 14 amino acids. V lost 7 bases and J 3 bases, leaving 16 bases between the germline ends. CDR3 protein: CAIKGSGQRYEQYF. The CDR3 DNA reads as TGTGCCATCAAAGGGTCGGGGCAGCGCTACGAGCAGTACTTC.

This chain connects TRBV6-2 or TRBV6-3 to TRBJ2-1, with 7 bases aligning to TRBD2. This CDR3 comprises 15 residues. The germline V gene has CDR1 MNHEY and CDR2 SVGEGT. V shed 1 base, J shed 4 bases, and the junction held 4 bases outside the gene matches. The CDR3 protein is CASSYWEGLYNEQFF. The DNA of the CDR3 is TGTGCCAGCAGTTACTGGGAGGGGTTGTACAATGAGCAGTTCTTC.